Presented here are 14 T cell receptor beta chains from one specimen sequenced in a study of shared clonotypes between healthy human individuals. Here immunoSEQ multiplex PCR was the method, and the copy in TCRdb shows in-frame clones only, minus some. Here the sample spans roughly 2.2 million clones, around 92% being singletons. Material for sequencing was naive CD4+ T cells from PBMCs. This sample's subset: CD45RA+ positively selected. The receptors derive from a man aged 18 to 35 in good health. Some clones in this sample may be carry-over from other donors' samples.

The chain links TRBV11-2 to TRBJ2-7; unclear D gene. CDR1 is SGHAT and CDR2 is FQNNGV in the germline V gene. This CDR3 is built from 15 residues. Trimming stripped 4 bases from V and 2 bases from J, with 15 bases between. CDR3 sequence reads: CASSWGGASPYEQYF. The CDR3 coding sequence is TGTGCCAGCAGCTGGGGTGGAGCAAGTCCCTACGAGCAGTACTTC.

The chain has TRBV2 and TRBJ1-3; D is unclear. Germline V CDR1 and CDR2: SNHLY, FYNNEI. The CDR3 has 11 amino acids. The V end was cut by 6 bases, the J end by 4 bases, with 4 bases between. CDR3 coding DNA: TGTGCCAGCAGGGGGGGAAACACCATATATTTT. As protein: CASRGGNTIYF.

This clone was observed a single time. The rearrangement uses TRBV25-1 and TRBJ1-4, with D uncertain. This CDR3 contains 12 residues. Germline CDR1 reads MGHDK; CDR2 reads SYGVNS. Trimming shortened V by 5 bases and J by 5 bases, and 6 bases separated the two germline ends. In DNA, the CDR3 is TGTGCCAGCAGTAGGGTAAATGAAAAACTGTTTTTT. It encodes CASSRVNEKLFF. The full variable domain, in which reference TRBV25-1 and TRBJ1-4 provide the parts outside the CDR3, is EADIYQTPRYLVIGTGKKITLECSQTMGHDKMYWYQQDPGMELHLIHYSYGVNSTEKGDLSSESTVSRIRTEHFPLTLESARPSHTSQYLCASSRVNEKLFFGSGTQLSVL.

The chain couples TRBV6-5 to TRBJ2-5; 8 bases are shared with TRBD1. V shed 6 bases, J shed 4 bases, and the junction held 7 bases outside the gene matches. Germline V CDR1 and CDR2: MNHEY, SVGAGI. The CDR3 consists of 14 residues. The CDR3 bases are TGTGCCAGCAGAAGAGACAGGGGCATAGAGACCCAGTACTTC. Translation: CASRRDRGIETQYF.

This clone turned up a few times. Other DNA sequences in this specimen translate into the identical CDR3. V gene TRBV9 combines with J gene TRBJ1-2; D is unresolved. The CDR3 runs to 13 residues. Germline CDR1 and CDR2: SGDLS and YYNGEE. V was pared by 0 bases and J by 4 bases, with 7 bases between. The CDR3 DNA reads TGTGCCAGCAGCGTAGATGGGATCTATGGCTACACCTTC. Translation: CASSVDGIYGYTF. Full variable domain (missing parts from reference TRBV9 and TRBJ1-2): DSGVTQTPKHLITATGQRVTLRCSPRSGDLSVYWYQQSLDQGLQFLIQYYNGEERAKGNILERFSAQQFPDLHSELNLSSLELGDSALYFCASSVDGIYGYTFGSGTRLTVV.

V and J are TRBV6-4 and TRBJ2-1; 9 nucleotides match TRBD1. Germline assignment: CDR1 MRHNA and CDR2 SNTAGT. This CDR3 is 14 amino acids long. V lost 6 bases to trimming and J lost 5 bases; unmatched junction nucleotides: 5. CDR3 loop: CASRGTGSDNEQFF. The CDR3 bases are TGTGCCAGCAGGGGGACAGGGTCCGACAATGAGCAGTTCTTC.

The chain joins TRBV5-6 to TRBJ2-1, with a possible D match to TRBD2 (5 bases). In germline, CDR1 is SGHDT, CDR2 YYEEEE. The CDR3 consists of 17 residues. V lost 5 bases and J 0 bases, leaving 18 bases between the germline ends. The CDR3 DNA is TGTGCCAGCAGTCGAGTCCTTCCGGGATACTCCTACAATGAGCAGTTCTTC. Its protein is CASSRVLPGYSYNEQFF.

The chain recombines TRBV7-2 with TRBJ2-2, with unresolved D. Germline-derived CDR1 and CDR2 are SGHTA and FQGNSA. This CDR3 region has 13 residues. V gave up 8 bases and J gave up 1 base, with 8 bases separating them. This CDR3 is CASRSKNTGELFF. Here the CDR3 DNA reads TGTGCCAGCCGTTCCAAGAACACCGGGGAGCTGTTTTTT.

The rearrangement links TRBV9 to TRBJ2-3; TRBD2 aligns across 9 bases. The CDR3 extends over 15 amino acids. CDR1 is SGDLS and CDR2 is YYNGEE in the germline V gene. The ends lost 3 bases at V and 6 bases at J; junction bases unmatched: 8. In nucleotides, the CDR3 is TGTGCCAGCAGCGCTGGGACTAGCAGGGGCGATACGCAGTATTTT. It specifies CASSAGTSRGDTQYF.

This chain links TRBV6-4 with TRBJ2-6, with D uncertain. This CDR3 spans 12 amino acids. Trimming removed 2 bases at V and 5 bases at J, with 1 base between. The V gene's germline CDR1 is MRHNA and CDR2 SNTAGT. The CDR3 DNA reads TGTGCCAGCAGTGACAGGGCCAACGTCCTGACTTTC. Its protein product is CASSDRANVLTF.

V gene TRBV6-1 combines with J gene TRBJ2-2, with 13 bases aligning to TRBD2. There are 17 residues in the CDR3. CDR1 is MNHNS, CDR2 SASEGT, per germline. V gave up 1 base and J gave up 6 bases; unmatched junction bases: 5. CDR3 in DNA: TGTGCCAGCAGTGAAGGGGGACTAGCGGGGCGGGCCGGGGAGCTGTTTTTT. Its protein product is CASSEGGLAGRAGELFF.

This clone was found once. The CDR3 reads CASRLGQGVGNQPQHF. CDR3 in DNA: TGTGCCAGCCGGTTAGGACAGGGGGTCGGCAATCAGCCCCAGCATTTT. The V and J genes are TRBV19 and TRBJ1-5, with TRBD1 matching over 10 bases. The CDR3 sequence is 16 residues long. Germline trimming cut 9 bases from V and 2 bases from J; bases unmatched to any gene: 10. Germline CDR1 reads LNHDA; CDR2 reads SQIVND (reference sequence).

The V gene is TRBV27, the J gene TRBJ2-7; 7 bases are a match to TRBD2. The V gene's germline CDR1 is MNHEY and CDR2 SMNVEV (reference sequence). J lost 3 bases, V lost 0 bases, and 8 bases had no gene match. This CDR3 is 16 amino acids long. Written as DNA, the CDR3 is TGTGCCAGCAGTTTATCTTCCCGGGAGGTTTTCTACGAGCAGTACTTC. Amino acid sequence: CASSLSSREVFYEQYF.

CDR3 residues: CASSRTSGRSGTDTQYF. The CDR3 region has the DNA TGCGCCAGCAGCCGAACTAGCGGGAGAAGTGGTACAGATACGCAGTATTTT. V and J are TRBV4-1 and TRBJ2-3; 11 nucleotides match TRBD2. The CDR3 length is 17 residues. Germline loops: CDR1 MGHRA, CDR2 YSYEKL. Trimming took 4 bases from V and 3 from J; bases not matched to a gene: 9.